This T cell receptor (beta chain) was retrieved from a study of control samples from healthy donors and cancer patients. Here immunoSEQ multiplex PCR was the method, and the copy in TCRdb shows in-frame clones only, minus some. The data show 130,000 to 150,000 clones, around 85% seen once. CDR3 length: 15 amino acids. Trimming took 4 bases from V and 0 from J, leaving 13 bases between them. Germline CDR1 is SNHLY and CDR2 is FYNNEI. The clonotype comes from a woman in her 30s in good health. The chain is built from TRBV2 and TRBJ2-7; a weak D match, TRBD2 (6 bases). Sequencing was performed on blood. The CDR3 region has the DNA TGTGCCAGCAGTGTTGCGGAGGGGAGCTCCTACGAGCAGTACTTC. This encodes CASSVAEGSSYEQYF.